This T cell receptor (beta chain) stems from a study of T cells after yellow fever vaccination. It was through 5'RACE template switching that TCR cDNA was made, with a universal primer site and UMIs added. TCRdb independently ran MiXCR on the 5' RACE reads; one entry per CDR3 protein. This sample has hundreds of thousands of distinct CDR3 sequences, with 20% to 25% found just once. V was cut by 0 bases and J by 6 bases, with 19 bases left in between. The V gene's germline CDR1 is MNHEY and CDR2 SVGAGI. This CDR3 has 17 residues. Source: PBMCs, taken less than 25 days after the first yellow fever vaccination. The chain links TRBV6-5 to TRBJ2-3; D possibly corresponds to TRBD1 (5 bases). This TCR was sampled from a man between 18 and 35 years old who received the YFV17D yellow fever vaccine. CDR3 bases: TGTGCCAGCAGTTACTCTTACCGGCTCGTCCACAGGGATACGCAGTATTTT. This translates into CASSYSYRLVHRDTQYF.